Listed below are T cell receptor beta chains from one sample, sequenced in a study of T cell repertoires in cytomegalovirus infection. TCRdb reprocessed the reads via MiXCR and lists one record per CDR3 protein. This sample has 300,000 to 400,000 distinct CDR3 sequences, with around 9.5% found just once. Sequenced: PBMCs. These receptors were taken from a human donor in good health (CMV status not recorded). Some clones in this sample may be carry-over from other donors' samples. Each CDR3 is given with its conserved first and last residue. A D gene is named only where the DNA matches it firmly. Not all rows give a size; the values are once, few, many and, for expanded clones, a class.

d_call	clone_size	v_call	j_call	cdr3_nt	cdr3_aa
-	few	TRBV6-6	TRBJ1-4	TGTGCCAGCAGTGGTGAATCTGCTCCAGCAACTAATGAAAAACTGTTTTTT	CASSGESAPATNEKLFF
-	-	TRBV20-1	TRBJ2-5	TGCAGTGCTAGAGGGGAAATGGGAGATTGGCAGACCCAGTACTTC	CSARGEMGDWQTQYF
-	few	TRBV6-2/TRBV6-3	TRBJ2-3	TGTGCCAGCGGGCAGATCGGACTTTCCACAGATACGCAGTATTTT	CASGQIGLSTDTQYF
-	many	TRBV7-9	TRBJ1-2	TGTGCCAGCAGCTTAGTTAACCAGGGATCGGACGGCTACACCTTC	CASSLVNQGSDGYTF
-	many	TRBV7-2	TRBJ2-7	TGTGCCAGCAGCCCCTGGCCTGGGGAGCAGTACTTC	CASSPWPGEQYF
-	many	TRBV20-1	TRBJ1-6	TGCAGTGCTAGGAAGCCCCGGGCCTTCGGCGGTCATAATTCACCCCTCCACTTT	CSARKPRAFGGHNSPLHF
TRBD1	once	TRBV28	TRBJ2-7	TGTGCCAGCCTCCGGGACAGGGGGCACGAGCAGTACTTC	CASLRDRGHEQYF
TRBD2	-	TRBV19	TRBJ2-2	TGTGCCAGTAAAGGTTATGCCCTAGCGGCCGGGGAGCTGTTTTTT	CASKGYALAAGELFF
TRBD1	-	TRBV20-1	TRBJ1-3	TGCAGTGCTAGAGACGCAATAAGCCTCGACAGGGTTGGAAACACCATATATTTT	CSARDAISLDRVGNTIYF
-	many	TRBV12-3/TRBV12-4	TRBJ1-5	TGTGCCAGCAGGGAGGGATCGGGGAATCAGCCCCAGCATTTT	CASREGSGNQPQHF
TRBD2	many	TRBV6-1	TRBJ2-2	TGTGCCAGCAGTGCTATCGGGACTAGCGGCGCGAACACCGGGGAGCTGTTTTTT	CASSAIGTSGANTGELFF
-	many	TRBV20-1	TRBJ1-4	TGCAGTGCTAGAGATAGGTTGGAGGGGGTCGAAAAACTGTTTTTT	CSARDRLEGVEKLFF
-	many	TRBV7-8	TRBJ2-1	TGTGCCAGCAGCCTCAGCGAAACGGCCTACAATGAGCAGTTCTTC	CASSLSETAYNEQFF
-	many	TRBV28	TRBJ1-4	TGTGCCAGCAGTTTCGCTGACAGCAAGAATGAAAAACTGTTTTTT	CASSFADSKNEKLFF
-	few	TRBV12-3/TRBV12-4	TRBJ2-3	TGTGCCAGCAGTTTAAGGGCGGGTGGGACGCAGTATTTT	CASSLRAGGTQYF
TRBD1	many	TRBV7-2	TRBJ1-1	TGTGCCAGCAGCGGAGGAAGGGGGCCGGTCACTGAAGCTTTCTTT	CASSGGRGPVTEAFF
-	many	TRBV7-2	TRBJ2-7	TGTGCCAGCAGCTTTACGGGACCCTACGAGCAGTACTTC	CASSFTGPYEQYF
TRBD1	-	TRBV20-1	TRBJ1-1	TGCAGTGCTAGGACAGGGAAGACCTGGGCTGAAGCTTTCTTT	CSARTGKTWAEAFF
TRBD1	few	TRBV20-1	TRBJ1-4	TGCAGTGCTAAAGAATACAGGGGAGGGGAAAAACTGTTTTTT	CSAKEYRGGEKLFF
-	many	TRBV6-2/TRBV6-3	TRBJ2-6	TGTGCCAGCAGTTACGACGGGGTGATGGCCAACGTCCTGACTTTC	CASSYDGVMANVLTF
-	few	TRBV7-2	TRBJ2-7	TGTGCCAGCAGCTTAGTGGTACAGGGCCCCAACGAGCAGTACTTC	CASSLVVQGPNEQYF
-	many	TRBV7-2	TRBJ2-5	TGTGCCAGCAGCCACCCGGGACCCCAAGAGACCCAGTACTTC	CASSHPGPQETQYF
TRBD2	-	TRBV20-1	TRBJ2-1	TGCAGTGCAAGCCCGGGACTAACTCCGTTCTTC	CSASPGLTPFF
-	many	TRBV11-2	TRBJ1-4	TGTGCCAGCACCTATGGTCACAATGAAAAACTGTTTTTT	CASTYGHNEKLFF
TRBD2	many	TRBV7-3	TRBJ2-3	TGTGCCAGCAGCCCCGCCCTCCTTAGCGGGGGGGCCGAAAAAGATACGCAGTATTTT	CASSPALLSGGAEKDTQYF
-	many	TRBV5-4	TRBJ2-5	TGTGCCAGCAGCCCTGGACTGAAAGAGACCCAGTACTTC	CASSPGLKETQYF
-	few	TRBV7-2	TRBJ1-1	TGTGCCAGCAGCTCCCGGCCGGGGTGCACTGAAGCTTTCTTT	CASSSRPGCTEAFF
-	many	TRBV6-2/TRBV6-3	TRBJ1-3	TGTGCCAGCACCCCGTACGGGATAACCCAACCTGGAAACACCATATATTTT	CASTPYGITQPGNTIYF
TRBD2	-	TRBV20-1	TRBJ2-4	TGCAGTCCGATAGCGGGTTTGTTC	CSPIAGLF
TRBD2	-	TRBV10-2	TRBJ2-5	TGCGCCAGCAGTGTTGTTCGGGGGGGCCAGGAGACCCAGTACTTC	CASSVVRGGQETQYF
-	many	TRBV7-2	TRBJ1-2	TGTGCCAGCAGCTTAGGGGGGCCCGGTGGCTACACCTTC	CASSLGGPGGYTF
-	many	TRBV5-6	TRBJ2-7	TGTGCCAGCAGCTCCTCCGTATTAAGGTCCGAATACGAGCAGTACTTC	CASSSSVLRSEYEQYF
TRBD1	few	TRBV5-6	TRBJ1-5	TGTGCCAGCAGCCGGACAGGTTATAGCAATCAGCCCCAGCATTTT	CASSRTGYSNQPQHF
-	-	TRBV7-2	TRBJ1-3	TGTACCAGCAGCCAACTCACAGGACCTTACTCTGGAAACACCATATATTTT	CTSSQLTGPYSGNTIYF
TRBD1	few	TRBV4-3	TRBJ2-7	TGCGCCAGCAGCCAAGATCCTCTTACAGGGGACCTTTCTAACGAGCAGTACTTC	CASSQDPLTGDLSNEQYF
-	many	TRBV7-2	TRBJ2-6	TGTGCCAGCAGCTCCAGAGGACAGACCGTCCGCTGGGCCAACGTCCTGACTTTC	CASSSRGQTVRWANVLTF
-	many	TRBV11-3	TRBJ2-3	TGTGCCAGCAGCGCTAGGGCCCCTGGCGCAGATACGCAGTATTTT	CASSARAPGADTQYF